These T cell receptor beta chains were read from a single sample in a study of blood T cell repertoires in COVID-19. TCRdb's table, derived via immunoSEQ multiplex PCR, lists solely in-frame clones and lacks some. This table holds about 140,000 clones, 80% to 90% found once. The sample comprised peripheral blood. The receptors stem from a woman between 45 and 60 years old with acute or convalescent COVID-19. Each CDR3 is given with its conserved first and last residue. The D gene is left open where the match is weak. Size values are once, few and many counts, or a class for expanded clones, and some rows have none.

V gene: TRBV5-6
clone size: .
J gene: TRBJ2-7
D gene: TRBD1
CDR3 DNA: TGTGCCAGTGGGACAGGGGACTACGAGCAGTACTTC
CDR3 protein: CASGTGDYEQYF

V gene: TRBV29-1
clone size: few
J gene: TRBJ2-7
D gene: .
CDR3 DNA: TGCAGCGTACTCCTTGGAGGGGGCCACGAGCAGTACTTC
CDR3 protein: CSVLLGGGHEQYF

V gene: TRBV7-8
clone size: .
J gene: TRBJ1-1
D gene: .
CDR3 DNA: TGTGCCAGCAGTTGGGGCCTGAACACTGAAGCTTTCTTT
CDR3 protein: CASSWGLNTEAFF

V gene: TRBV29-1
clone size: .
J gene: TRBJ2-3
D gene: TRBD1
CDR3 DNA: TGCAGCGTCGCAGGACAGGAAGATACGCAGTATTTT
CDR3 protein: CSVAGQEDTQYF

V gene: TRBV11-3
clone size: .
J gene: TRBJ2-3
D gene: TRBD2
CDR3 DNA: TGTGCCAGCAGCCCCCGCCGGCTAGCGGGAGCCACAGATACGCAGTATTTT
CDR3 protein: CASSPRRLAGATDTQYF

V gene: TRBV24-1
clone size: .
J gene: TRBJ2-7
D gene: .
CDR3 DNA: TGTGCCACCAGTGATCCAGGGCATTCCTACGAGCAGTACTTC
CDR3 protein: CATSDPGHSYEQYF

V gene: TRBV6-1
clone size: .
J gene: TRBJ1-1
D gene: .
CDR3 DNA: TGTGCCAGCAGTGAAGACCGGGGTCCACCCAGAGTTATAGCTTTCTTT
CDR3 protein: CASSEDRGPPRVIAFF

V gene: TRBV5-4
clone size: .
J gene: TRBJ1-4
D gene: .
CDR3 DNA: TGTGCCAGCAGCTTGGGCCTGGTGTCAGAATCTAATGAAAAACTGTTTTTT
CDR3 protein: CASSLGLVSESNEKLFF

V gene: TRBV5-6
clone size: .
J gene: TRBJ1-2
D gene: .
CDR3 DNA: TGTGCCAGCAGCTTGATGAGGGGCTACACCTTC
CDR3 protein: CASSLMRGYTF

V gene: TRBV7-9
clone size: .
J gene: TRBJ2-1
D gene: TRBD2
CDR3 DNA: TGTGCCAGCAGCGAACTAGCGGGAGAGACCTACAATGAGCAGTTCTTC
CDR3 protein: CASSELAGETYNEQFF

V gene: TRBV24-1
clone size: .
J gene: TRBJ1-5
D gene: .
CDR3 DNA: TGTGCCACCAGTGGAAGGGAGGAAGACAGCAATCAGCCCCAGCATTTT
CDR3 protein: CATSGREEDSNQPQHF

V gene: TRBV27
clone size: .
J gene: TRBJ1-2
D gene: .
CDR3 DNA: TGTGCCAGCAGTTTATCCTCTCCAGGGATCGCAGGCTATGGCTACACCTTC
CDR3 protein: CASSLSSPGIAGYGYTF

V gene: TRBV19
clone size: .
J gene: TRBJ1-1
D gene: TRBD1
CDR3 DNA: TGTGCCAGTAGTACACAGGGGGGCACTGAAGCTTTCTTT
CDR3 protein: CASSTQGGTEAFF

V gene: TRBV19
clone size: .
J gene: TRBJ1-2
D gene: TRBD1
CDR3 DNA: TGTGCCAGTAGGACAGGGGGCAGGAACTATGGCTACACCTTC
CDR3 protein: CASRTGGRNYGYTF

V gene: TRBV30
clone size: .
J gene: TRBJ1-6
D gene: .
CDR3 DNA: TGTGCCTGGGGCAGAGACGGGCAGGGGACACCCCTCCACTTT
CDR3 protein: CAWGRDGQGTPLHF

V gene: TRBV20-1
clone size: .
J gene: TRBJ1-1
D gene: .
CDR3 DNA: TGCAGTGCTAGTCCCCGGTGGGAAGCTTTCTTT
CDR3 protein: CSASPRWEAFF